This T cell receptor beta chain was sequenced for a study of Graves' ophthalmopathy and Graves' hyperthyroidism. Findings and caveats of the study: At about 69% sensitivity and 72.22% specificity, the model predicted progression of the ophthalmopathy. Most expanded thyroid clonotypes above 0.001 frequency also appeared in blood.

Those donors who had ophthalmopathy presented with moderate-to-severe activity, a CAS of ≥3, a NOSPECS of ≥4 and a duration under 3 months. Someone took the PBMCs out of more than 8.5 ml of fresh peripheral blood. This clonotype came up many times. Its antigen remains unknown. The germline V and J ends were trimmed by 8 bases and 3 bases, with 10 bases remaining between them. Germline values: CDR1 MDHEN, CDR2 SYDVKM. The CDR3 is 13 amino acids. Amplification of the TCR beta CDR3 regions used RNA transcripts (as template). Following a first-round RT-PCR that used HTBI primers, a second-round multiplex PCR was carried out. TCRdb reprocessed the multiplex PCR reads via MiXCR and lists one record per CDR3 protein. The profile covers about half a million distinct CDR3 sequences, with approximately 15% appearing a single time and about 9.4% taken by the ten largest.

The sequencing input was blood. The chain has TRBV28 and TRBJ2-2, with D uncertain. This TCR was sampled from a woman younger than 45 with Graves' ophthalmopathy. CDR3 region: CASGPDDTGELFF. Written as DNA, the CDR3 is TGTGCCAGCGGACCGGACGACACCGGGGAGCTGTTTTTT.